This paragraph covers one T cell receptor beta chain sequence. The antigen is undetermined. Produced via immunoSEQ multiplex PCR; TCRdb's table is partial and in-frame only. The sample lists some 300,000 clones, about 73% seen once, with roughly 10% in the top ten. The data belong to a study of shared clonotypes between healthy human individuals. Findings and caveats of the study: Among the subsets, naive ones generally showed larger estimated richness than memory ones.

The CDR3 sequence is 16 residues long. Germline CDR1 reads SEHNR; CDR2 reads FQNEAQ (reference sequence). With V trimmed by 4 bases and J by 4 bases, 13 bases remained unmatched. The sequence was obtained from a man between 25 and 39 years old in good health. The sequenced sample consisted of memory CD4+ T cells sorted from blood. Subset: CD45RA-negative fraction. The rearrangement links TRBV7-9 to TRBJ2-7; TRBD2 matches 7 bases. The CDR3 here is CASSYPPQRELYEQYF. DNA for the CDR3: TGTGCCAGCAGCTACCCCCCTCAGCGGGAATTATACGAGCAGTACTTC.